Listed below are T cell receptor beta chains from one sample, sequenced in a study of vaccination effects on CD4 cells after COVID-19. This table comes from immunoSEQ multiplex PCR, and its TCRdb copy is limited to in-frame clones, with some not included. The sample has 20,000 or so clones; around 70% are singletons. These TCRs' antigens remain unknown. The sequenced sample was CD4+ T cells from PBMCs cultured with SARS-CoV-2 spike peptides, obtained before COVID-19 vaccination. Source of these receptors: a human donor who had a prior SARS-CoV-2 infection. The CDR3 runs from the conserved cysteine through the conserved F or W. A D gene is named only where the DNA matches it firmly. Where a row states a size, it is once, few, many or the class of an expanded clone; other rows omit it.

. | TRBJ1-2 | TRBV4-2 | TRBD1 | CASSQTGEGYGYTF | TGTGCCAGCAGCCAGACAGGGGAGGGCTATGGCTACACCTTC
. | TRBJ2-1 | TRBV11-2 | . | CASSRPGPISNNEQFF | TGTGCCAGCAGTAGACCGGGACCAATATCGAACAATGAGCAGTTCTTC
. | TRBJ2-7 | TRBV19 | . | CASSISGRGAIFGEQYF | TGTGCCAGTAGTATAAGTGGAAGGGGGGCCATCTTTGGAGAGCAGTACTTC
. | TRBJ2-3 | TRBV18 | . | CASSPPMADTQYF | TGTGCCAGCTCACCACCGATGGCGGATACGCAGTATTTT
. | TRBJ2-7 | TRBV5-1 | . | CASSLGQGTRGKQYF | TGCGCCAGCAGCTTGGGACAGGGCACCCGGGGGAAGCAGTACTTC
. | TRBJ1-3 | TRBV5-6 | . | CASSLSPTGAGNTIYF | TGTGCCAGCAGCTTGTCCCCGACAGGCGCTGGAAACACCATATATTTT
. | TRBJ2-1 | TRBV18 | . | CASSQSVLPVWDEQFF | TGTGCCAGCTCACAGTCGGTCCTTCCTGTTTGGGATGAGCAGTTCTTC
few | TRBJ2-2 | TRBV2 | . | CASLKAIAGELFF | TGTGCCAGCCTTAAGGCCATAGCCGGGGAGCTGTTTTTT
. | TRBJ1-1 | TRBV18 | . | CASSPFNTEGTEAFF | TGTGCCAGCTCACCATTCAATACAGAAGGTACTGAAGCTTTCTTT
. | TRBJ2-5 | TRBV5-1 | . | CASSLEWRPASTQYF | TGCGCCAGCAGCTTGGAGTGGCGCCCGGCAAGCACCCAGTACTTC
. | TRBJ2-1 | TRBV11-2 | . | CASSQRPRGVWNEQFF | TGTGCCAGCTCTCAGCGCCCCAGGGGAGTATGGAATGAGCAGTTCTTC
few | TRBJ1-1 | TRBV5-1 | . | CASSLLTDTNTEAFF | TGCGCCAGCAGCTTGCTCACAGACACGAACACTGAAGCTTTCTTT
once | TRBJ1-5 | TRBV2 | TRBD1 | CATRGGQVQPQHF | TGTGCCACCCGTGGGGGACAGGTTCAGCCCCAGCATTTT
once | TRBJ2-7 | TRBV5-4 | TRBD2 | CASSPAGGYEQYF | TGTGCCAGCAGCCCGGCGGGGGGCTACGAGCAGTACTTC
. | TRBJ1-2 | TRBV19 | TRBD1 | CASSMTGQGILGYTF | TGTGCCAGTAGTATGACGGGACAGGGTATTTTGGGCTACACCTTC
once | TRBJ2-6 | TRBV9 | . | CASSVARGRGTSGANVLTF | TGTGCCAGCAGCGTAGCTCGAGGCCGTGGGACCTCTGGGGCCAACGTCCTGACTTTC
. | TRBJ2-7 | TRBV2 | TRBD2 | CASRRDHGGIYEQYF | TGTGCCAGCAGGAGGGACCACGGGGGGATTTACGAGCAGTACTTC
once | TRBJ1-4 | TRBV3-1/TRBV3-2 | TRBD1 | CASSRRGRGEKLFF | TGTGCCAGCAGTCGGAGGGGGCGAGGTGAAAAACTGTTTTTT
. | TRBJ2-3 | TRBV14 | TRBD2 | CASSQDWGLVSTDTQYF | TGTGCCAGCAGCCAAGATTGGGGACTAGTGTCCACAGATACGCAGTATTTT
. | TRBJ1-2 | TRBV5-6 | . | CASSPTENYGYTF | TGTGCCAGCAGCCCGACAGAAAACTATGGCTACACCTTC
. | TRBJ1-4 | TRBV30 | TRBD1 | CAWSGPFRTGRGEKLFF | TGTGCCTGGAGCGGACCTTTCCGGACAGGGCGGGGTGAAAAACTGTTTTTT
. | TRBJ1-5 | TRBV30 | . | CAWTQGGGQPQHF | TGTGCCTGGACCCAGGGCGGGGGACAGCCCCAGCATTTT
. | TRBJ2-1 | TRBV3-1/TRBV3-2 | . | CASSHQLASNEQFF | TGTGCCAGCAGCCACCAACTAGCAAGTAATGAGCAGTTCTTC
. | TRBJ1-1 | TRBV4-1 | . | CASRLGPASGDTEAFF | TGCGCCAGCAGACTAGGACCTGCAAGCGGGGACACTGAAGCTTTCTTT
. | TRBJ2-7 | TRBV5-1 | TRBD1 | CASSAGPGQFSYEQYF | TGCGCCAGCAGCGCTGGCCCGGGACAGTTCTCCTACGAGCAGTACTTC
few | TRBJ1-6 | TRBV7-9 | . | CASSSWDTNNSPLHF | TGTGCCAGCAGCTCGTGGGACACCAATAATTCACCCCTCCACTTT
few | TRBJ2-5 | TRBV30 | . | CAWSVRGEETQYF | TGTGCCTGGAGTGTACGCGGGGAAGAGACCCAGTACTTC
. | TRBJ1-5 | TRBV5-5 | . | CASSFEGLQPQHF | TGTGCCAGCAGCTTTGAGGGGCTTCAGCCCCAGCATTTT
. | TRBJ2-1 | TRBV7-2 | . | CASSAGLYNEQFF | TGTGCCAGCAGCGCGGGACTCTACAATGAGCAGTTCTTC
once | TRBJ2-5 | TRBV28 | TRBD2 | CASSLRRLAMGETQYF | TGTGCCAGCAGTCTCCGTCGACTAGCCATGGGAGAGACCCAGTACTTC
. | TRBJ2-3 | TRBV3-1/TRBV3-2 | TRBD2 | CASSQARTIAGGRTDTQYF | TGTGCCAGCAGCCAAGCCCGTACTATAGCGGGGGGACGCACAGATACGCAGTATTTT
. | TRBJ2-7 | TRBV5-5 | TRBD1 | CASSLLTGGEQYF | TGTGCCAGCAGCTTGCTGACAGGGGGTGAGCAGTACTTC
. | TRBJ1-5 | TRBV6-5 | . | CASSPPYQPQHF | TGTGCCAGCAGTCCACCTTATCAGCCCCAGCATTTT
few | TRBJ2-7 | TRBV4-3 | . | CASSQGGALTTYEQYF | TGCGCCAGCAGCCAAGGGGGGGCCCTTACAACTTACGAGCAGTACTTC
medium-sized | TRBJ1-2 | TRBV18 | TRBD1 | CASSPQGAMNYGYTF | TGTGCCAGCTCACCACAGGGGGCGATGAACTATGGCTACACCTTC
. | TRBJ2-3 | TRBV6-4 | . | CASSDSDATDTQYF | TGTGCCAGCAGTGACTCTGATGCCACAGATACGCAGTATTTT
. | TRBJ2-2 | TRBV9 | . | CASSASDLRNTGELFF | TGTGCCAGCAGCGCCTCGGACCTGAGAAACACCGGGGAGCTGTTTTTT
. | TRBJ2-5 | TRBV19 | TRBD2 | CASRAERGTEETQYF | TGTGCCAGTAGGGCTGAGCGGGGTACCGAAGAGACCCAGTACTTC
once | TRBJ1-5 | TRBV6-5 | . | CASSQGGGNQPQHF | TGTGCCAGCAGCCAGGGTGGGGGCAATCAGCCCCAGCATTTT
. | TRBJ1-5 | TRBV4-2 | . | CASSQESLAGRDQPQHF | TGTGCCAGCAGCCAAGAGTCCTTGGCGGGCAGGGATCAGCCCCAGCATTTT
. | TRBJ1-1 | TRBV5-1 | . | CASSFEGYTEAFF | TGCGCCAGCAGCTTTGAGGGGTACACTGAAGCTTTCTTT
. | TRBJ2-7 | TRBV2 | . | CASTRQAPYEQYF | TGTGCCAGCACTAGGCAGGCCCCGTACGAGCAGTACTTC